Each of the 20 T cell receptor beta chains below was sequenced from the same sample in a study of blood T cell repertoires in COVID-19. The repertoire was sequenced with immunoSEQ multiplex PCR; TCRdb's copy has only in-frame clones and lacks some. The sample lists about 270,000 clones, 91% occurring once. The sequencing sample was made of PBMCs or T cells enriched from blood (not recorded which). The receptors stem from a man aged 35 to 55 who had been exposed to COVID-19.

This chain joins TRBV24-1 and TRBJ2-1, with 7 bases fitting TRBD2. This CDR3 is 15 amino acids long. CDR1 is KGHDR, CDR2 SFDVKD, per germline. J lost 5 bases, V lost 3 bases, and 6 bases had no gene match. The CDR3 nucleotides read TGTGCCACCAGTGATGCGGGAGAAATTAACAATGAGCAGTTCTTC. Translated, it gives CATSDAGEINNEQFF.

The chain combines TRBV19 with TRBJ1-2; D unclear. This CDR3 has 13 residues. The V end lost 2 bases, the J end lost 0 bases, and 4 bases lay between the germline ends. The germline V gene has CDR1 LNHDA and CDR2 SQIVND (reference sequence). The CDR3 DNA reads as TGTGCCAGTAGTATAATATCTAACTATGGCTACACCTTC. Translating gives CASSIISNYGYTF. Full variable domain (missing parts from reference TRBV19 and TRBJ1-2): DGGITQSPKYLFRKEGQNVTLSCEQNLNHDAMYWYRQDPGQGLRLIYYSQIVNDFQKGDIAEGYSVSREKKESFPLTVTSAQKNPTAFYLCASSIISNYGYTFGSGTRLTVV.

The V gene is TRBV28, the J gene TRBJ1-2; D gene uncertain. Germline V lookup: CDR1 MDHEN, CDR2 SYDVKM. Trimming stripped 3 bases from V and 6 bases from J, with 11 bases between. The CDR3 has 13 amino acids. The CDR3 spells CASSFAGSDGYTF. The CDR3 region has the DNA TGTGCCAGCAGTTTTGCGGGGAGTGATGGCTACACCTTC.

V and J are TRBV10-2 and TRBJ2-2; D is ambiguous. Trimming removed 5 bases at V and 3 bases at J, with 13 bases between. This CDR3 has 15 amino acids. The germline CDR1 and CDR2 sequences are WSHSY and SAAADI. The CDR3 loop reads CASSPTRADTGELFF. Here the CDR3 DNA reads TGCGCCAGCAGTCCGACTCGTGCCGACACCGGGGAGCTGTTTTTT.

This chain joins TRBV6-2 or TRBV6-3 and TRBJ1-1; 8 bases are a match to TRBD1. The germline V gene encodes CDR1 MNHEY and CDR2 SVGEGT. The CDR3 contains 12 residues. V lost 5 bases, J lost 11 bases, and 7 bases stayed unmatched. The CDR3 region has the DNA TGTGCCAGCAGTCAGACCCGGGACAGGGCTTTCTTT. Amino acid sequence: CASSQTRDRAFF.

The rearrangement uses TRBV10-3 and TRBJ1-1; 7 bases fit TRBD1. Germline CDR1 and CDR2: ENHRY and SYGVKD. The CDR3 extends over 14 amino acids. With 5 bases clipped from V and 1 base from J, the junction kept 4 bases outside the gene matches. CDR3 loop: CAISSGTENTEAFF. The DNA for the CDR3 is TGTGCCATCAGTTCCGGGACAGAGAACACTGAAGCTTTCTTT.

V and J are TRBV29-1 and TRBJ1-3, with D perhaps TRBD1 (5 bases). V was trimmed by 6 bases and J by 0 bases, leaving 12 bases between them. Per germline, CDR1 SQVTM and CDR2 ANQGSEA. The CDR3 length is 14 residues. CDR3 loop: CSVRGPSSGNTIYF. The CDR3 DNA sequence: TGCAGCGTGCGGGGCCCCAGCTCTGGAAACACCATATATTTT.

The chain combines TRBV24-1 with TRBJ2-5, with TRBD1 matching over 7 bases. Trimming at V came to 10 bases and at J to 5 bases, leaving 15 bases not matched to a gene. The CDR3 has 15 amino acids. Per the germline V gene, CDR1 is KGHDR and CDR2 is SFDVKD. The CDR3 nucleotides read TGTGCCACTGCGAGAAACAGGGGCCCTGGGGAGACCCAGTACTTC. Protein product: CATARNRGPGETQYF.

The V gene is TRBV19, the J gene TRBJ2-7; 10 bases align to TRBD1. Losses at the gene ends were 3 bases for V and 5 bases for J; bases not matched to a gene: 10. The CDR3 spans 16 residues. The germline V gene encodes CDR1 LNHDA and CDR2 SQIVND (reference sequence). CDR3 loop: CASSMFGTGVPHEQYF. For the CDR3, the DNA is TGTGCCAGTAGTATGTTTGGGACAGGGGTTCCCCACGAGCAGTACTTC.

This clone was observed at least ten times. The V and J genes are TRBV9 and TRBJ2-7; 8 bases match TRBD1. Losses at the gene ends were 3 bases for V and 5 bases for J; bases not matched to a gene: 13. The CDR3 has 16 amino acids. Germline values: CDR1 SGDLS, CDR2 YYNGEE. As DNA, the CDR3 is TGTGCCAGCAGCGCCCCATTGGCAGGGGGCGGCGACGAGCAGTACTTC. Translation gives CASSAPLAGGGDEQYF.

This clone came up once. The V gene is TRBV4-1, the J gene TRBJ1-2, with 9 positions matching TRBD1. The CDR3 runs to 14 residues. Germline values: CDR1 MGHRA, CDR2 YSYEKL. Trimming removed 8 bases from V and 7 bases from J; junction bases left unmatched: 11. This chain's CDR3 is CASRKWGDRVGYTF. In DNA form, the CDR3 reads TGCGCCAGCCGAAAGTGGGGGGACAGGGTTGGCTACACCTTC.

This sequence joins TRBV28 and TRBJ2-3; D remains unclear. Germline CDR1 is MDHEN and CDR2 is SYDVKM. The CDR3 sequence is 16 residues long. The V gene lost 1 base and the J gene lost 0 bases, with 11 bases spanning the gap. The CDR3 nucleotides are TGTGCCAGCAGTTTATCGGCCAGGTTGAGCACAGATACGCAGTATTTT. Translation gives CASSLSARLSTDTQYF. The whole variable domain, filled in from reference TRBV28 and TRBJ2-3, reads DVKVTQSSRYLVKRTGEKVFLECVQDMDHENMFWYRQDPGLGLRLIYFSYDVKMKEKGDIPEGYSVSREKKERFSLILESASTNQTSMYLCASSLSARLSTDTQYFGPGTRLTVL.

The sample holds a few counts of this clone. CDR3 region: CASSVVGTGAATEAFF. Written as DNA, the CDR3 is TGTGCCAGCAGCGTAGTGGGAACAGGGGCGGCCACTGAAGCTTTCTTT. V gene TRBV9 combines with J gene TRBJ1-1, with 7 bases matching TRBD1. Trimming cost V 0 bases and J 4 bases; bases outside gene matches: 9. Germline values: CDR1 SGDLS, CDR2 YYNGEE. The CDR3 is made up of 16 amino acids.

This chain connects TRBV2 to TRBJ1-1; D gene uncertain. V dropped 4 bases and J dropped 7 bases, with 10 bases sitting between them. Germline lookup yields CDR1 SNHLY and CDR2 FYNNEI. The CDR3 is made up of 12 amino acids. CDR3 DNA: TGTGCCAGCAGTGTATCGCGCCATGAAGCTTTCTTT. Amino acid sequence: CASSVSRHEAFF.

This clone was observed a handful of times. The chain couples TRBV7-2 to TRBJ2-1; 13 positions match TRBD2. The junction had 5 bases not matched to a gene; V was cut back by 6 bases and J by 6 bases. In germline, CDR1 is SGHTA, CDR2 FQGNSA. The CDR3 consists of 15 residues. The CDR3 DNA reads TGTGCCAGCAGTCTCGGACTAGCGGGAGTCAATGAGCAGTTCTTC. The encoded protein is CASSLGLAGVNEQFF.

This chain uses TRBV30 with TRBJ2-7; 8 nucleotides match TRBD1. CDR3 length: 15 residues. Germline V lookup: CDR1 GTSNPN, CDR2 SVGIG (reference sequence). Unmatched junction bases numbered 9, after V lost 3 bases and J lost 2 bases. The CDR3 nucleotides are TGTGCCTGGAGACAGGGGGGCGGTGGGACCTACGAGCAGTACTTC. This gives the protein CAWRQGGGGTYEQYF.

The V gene is TRBV5-6, the J gene TRBJ2-1; TRBD2 agrees at 7 bases. The CDR3 sequence is 12 residues long. With 4 bases clipped from V and 9 bases from J, the junction kept 4 bases outside the gene matches. CDR1 is SGHDT, CDR2 YYEEEE, per germline. The CDR3 region has the DNA TGTGCCAGCAGCGGACTAGTTATTGAGCAGTTCTTC. It codes for CASSGLVIEQFF.

This clone has a handful of counts. This chain joins TRBV5-1 and TRBJ2-2, with TRBD2 matching 7 bases. Germline V gene lookup returns CDR1 SGHRS and CDR2 YFSETQ. The J segment lost 4 bases and the V segment lost 0 bases, leaving 6 bases of the junction unmatched. The CDR3 has 16 amino acids. CDR3 protein: CASSLEYGRPTGELFF. The CDR3 coding sequence is TGCGCCAGCAGCTTGGAATACGGGAGGCCCACCGGGGAGCTGTTTTTT. Based on the CDR3 plus reference TRBV5-1 and TRBJ2-2, the full variable domain is KAGVTQTPRYLIKTRGQQVTLSCSPISGHRSVSWYQQTPGQGLQFLFEYFSETQRNKGNFPGRFSGRQFSNSRSEMNVSTLELGDSALYLCASSLEYGRPTGELFFGEGSRLTVL.

The chain has TRBV27 and TRBJ2-1; maybe TRBD1 (6 bases). CDR3 length: 15 residues. Trimming removed 3 bases from V and 8 bases from J, with 17 bases in between. CDR1 and CDR2 (germline): MNHEY, SMNVEV (reference sequence). CDR3 sequence reads: CASSLGTLQGDEQFF. In DNA form, the CDR3 reads TGTGCCAGCAGTTTGGGGACACTGCAGGGCGATGAGCAGTTCTTC.

The genes are TRBV3-1 (or the pseudogene TRBV3-2) and TRBJ1-2; D might be TRBD1 (6 bases). This CDR3 region has 15 residues. CDR1 is LGHDT, CDR2 YNNKEL, per germline (reference sequence). The ends were cut back, 4 bases at V and 8 bases at J, with 20 bases in the middle. CDR3 in amino acids: CASSPRGGGAGGYTF. Written as DNA, the CDR3 is TGTGCCAGCAGCCCCCGAGGGGGGGGCGCGGGAGGCTACACCTTC.